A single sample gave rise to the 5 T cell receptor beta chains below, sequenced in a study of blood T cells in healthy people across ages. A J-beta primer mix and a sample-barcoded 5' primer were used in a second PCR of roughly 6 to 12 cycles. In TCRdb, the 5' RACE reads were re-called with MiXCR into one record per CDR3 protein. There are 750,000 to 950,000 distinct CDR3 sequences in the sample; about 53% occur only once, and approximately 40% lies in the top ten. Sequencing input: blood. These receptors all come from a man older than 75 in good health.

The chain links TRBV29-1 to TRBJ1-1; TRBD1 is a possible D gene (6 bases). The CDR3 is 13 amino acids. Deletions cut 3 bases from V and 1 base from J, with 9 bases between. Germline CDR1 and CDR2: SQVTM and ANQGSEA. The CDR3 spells CSVDGTPNTEAFF. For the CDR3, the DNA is TGCAGCGTTGACGGGACACCGAACACTGAAGCTTTCTTT. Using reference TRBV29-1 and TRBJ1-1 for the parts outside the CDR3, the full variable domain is SAVISQKPSRDICQRGTSLTIQCQVDSQVTMMFWYRQQPGQSLTLIATANQGSEATYESGFVIDKFPISRPNLTFSTLTVSNMSPEDSSIYLCSVDGTPNTEAFFGQGTRLTVV.

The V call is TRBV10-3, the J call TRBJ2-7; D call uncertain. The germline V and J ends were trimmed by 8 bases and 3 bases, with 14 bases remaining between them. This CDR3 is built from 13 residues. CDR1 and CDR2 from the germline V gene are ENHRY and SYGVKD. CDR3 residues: CAILPDGHYEQYF. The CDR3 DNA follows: TGTGCCATCCTTCCGGACGGCCACTACGAGCAGTACTTC.

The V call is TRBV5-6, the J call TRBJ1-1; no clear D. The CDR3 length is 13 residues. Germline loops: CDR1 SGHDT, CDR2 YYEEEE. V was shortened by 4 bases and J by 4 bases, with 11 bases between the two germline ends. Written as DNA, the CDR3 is TGTGCCAGCAGCCTTAATATGATCACTGAAGCTTTCTTT. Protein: CASSLNMITEAFF.

CDR3 sequence reads: CASSYSSDSYEQYF. The CDR3 DNA reads as TGTGCCAGCAGTTACTCGAGCGACTCCTACGAGCAGTACTTC. The chain links TRBV6-5 to TRBJ2-7; D unresolved. Germline assignment: CDR1 MNHEY and CDR2 SVGAGI. The germline V and J ends were trimmed by 0 bases and 0 bases, with 6 bases remaining between them. The CDR3 sequence is 14 residues long.

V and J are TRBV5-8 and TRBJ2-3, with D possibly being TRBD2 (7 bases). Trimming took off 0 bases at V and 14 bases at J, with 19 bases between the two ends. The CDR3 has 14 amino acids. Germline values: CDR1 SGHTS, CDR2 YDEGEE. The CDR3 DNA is TGTGCCAGCAGCTTGGAGGGGGAGGGCAGATACGCGTATTTT. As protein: CASSLEGEGRYAYF.